This TCR beta chain was profiled in a study of CD8+CD57+ T cells in acquired aplastic anemia. Study information: Each DNA sample taken from sorted CD4+ and CD8+ cells came to about 3.2 ug on average.

Patients sequenced had flow cytometry evidence of CD8+CD57+ cell expansion. The study profiled TCR beta VDJ and CDR3 using genomic DNA as template. A single record per CDR3 protein comes from TCRdb applying MiXCR to the reads. The repertoire holds about 98,000 distinct CDR3 sequences, around 68% seen once, with less than 75% in the top ten. The germline V gene has CDR1 DFQATT and CDR2 SNEGSKA (reference sequence). V lost 5 bases to trimming and J lost 3 bases, with 14 bases between them. The CDR3 covers 13 residues. The sample was sorted CD4+, CD8+, or CD8+CD57+ T cells (not recorded which) from PBMCs. The chain links TRBV20-1 to TRBJ2-7; no reliable D call. The receptor was derived from a human donor with aplastic anemia. This chain's CDR3 is CSASPGPVYEQYF. For the CDR3, the DNA is TGCAGTGCTTCCCCGGGTCCCGTCTACGAGCAGTACTTC.